This note documents a single T cell receptor beta chain sequence. Its antigen is still unknown. This CDR3 spans 14 amino acids. V was cut by 0 bases and J by 10 bases, with 16 bases left in between. Per germline, CDR1 DFQATT and CDR2 SNEGSKA (reference sequence). The source of the sample is a study of CD8 T cells in ankylosing spondylitis. From the 5' RACE reads, TCRdb called clonotypes with MiXCR, one entry per CDR3 protein. This table has roughly 240,000 distinct CDR3 sequences, approximately 30% appearing once. Study findings and constraints: According to the report, clones linked to the disease were significantly enriched in matched synovial fluid samples taken from ankylosing spondylitis patients.

V is TRBV20-1 and J is TRBJ2-1; D not resolved. The sequence was obtained from a male donor with ankylosing spondylitis or in good health (not recorded which). Sequencing was carried out using blood, either unsorted or a sorted T cell fraction (not recorded which). The CDR3 loop is CSARDPAGPGEQFF. The DNA for the CDR3 is TGCAGTGCTAGAGATCCCGCAGGTCCTGGGGAGCAGTTCTTC.